This entry lists 6 T cell receptor beta chains sequenced from one sample in a study of T cell responses to AZD1222 COVID-19 vaccine. Sequenced by immunoSEQ multiplex PCR; TCRdb stores in-frame clones only, minus some. The sample yields about 120,000 clones, 80% to 90% seen once. This material consisted of peripheral blood, taken on day 0 of AZD1222 vaccination. The receptors were sampled from an adult in good health.

This clone came up a few times. The chain employs TRBV5-1 and TRBJ1-2, with no clear D. CDR3 length: 14 amino acids. V lost 0 bases and J 9 bases, leaving 15 bases between the germline ends. Germline lookup yields CDR1 SGHRS and CDR2 YFSETQ. In DNA, the CDR3 is TGCGCCAGCAGCTTGGAAGGTGGCAGTGACCGCTACACCTTC. Translated, it gives CASSLEGGSDRYTF.

The chain carries TRBV4-2 and TRBJ1-4; D is uncertain. Germline lookup yields CDR1 LGHNA and CDR2 YNFKEQ. The CDR3 has 13 amino acids. V lost 4 bases to trimming and J lost 5 bases, with 8 bases between them. CDR3 DNA sequence: TGTGCCAGCAGCCCGACGGGAAATGAAAAACTGTTTTTT. Translation gives CASSPTGNEKLFF.

The V gene is TRBV6-5, the J gene TRBJ1-1; weak D call: TRBD1 (5 bases). Per the germline V gene, CDR1 is MNHEY and CDR2 is SVGAGI. This CDR3 is 13 amino acids long. V lost 8 bases and J 11 bases, leaving 21 bases between the germline ends. This CDR3 reads CASLIQNPGAAFF. The CDR3 DNA sequence: TGTGCCAGCCTTATTCAGAACCCCGGGGCGGCTTTCTTT.

The V and J genes are TRBV5-4 and TRBJ2-7; no reliable D call. In germline, CDR1 is SGHNT, CDR2 YYREEE (reference sequence). The germline V and J ends were trimmed by 2 bases and 2 bases, with 11 bases remaining between them. The CDR3 covers 14 residues. The CDR3 here is CASSFPGLPYEQYF. DNA for the CDR3: TGTGCCAGCAGCTTCCCGGGCCTCCCCTACGAGCAGTACTTC.

The CDR3 region is CASSLSSQGGPLHF. Written as DNA, the CDR3 is TGTGCCAGCAGTTTATCGTCCCAGGGGGGCCCCCTCCACTTT. The rearrangement joins TRBV27 to TRBJ1-6; 7 bases map to TRBD1. Trimming at V came to 0 bases and at J to 13 bases, leaving 6 bases not matched to a gene. The germline gives CDR1 MNHEY, CDR2 SMNVEV (reference sequence). There are 14 residues in the CDR3.

The gene calls are TRBV6-1 and TRBJ2-5; TRBD1 might be the D (6 bases). This CDR3 contains 16 residues. Per the germline V gene, CDR1 is MNHNS and CDR2 is SASEGT. Between the trimmed V and J ends, which lost 1 base and 5 bases, there was a span of 17 bases. This CDR3 reads CASSEGGRKLTETQYF. The CDR3 DNA reads as TGTGCCAGCAGTGAAGGGGGGCGGAAGTTAACTGAGACCCAGTACTTC.